This is a list of T cell receptor beta chains from one sample in a study of PD-1 blockade in classical Hodgkin lymphoma. Using immunoSEQ multiplex PCR, the repertoire was profiled, and TCRdb retains in-frame clones only, with some absent. This table has approximately 84,000 clones, over 80% appearing once. The sample in question was peripheral blood mononuclear cells (PBMCs), obtained before the fourth cycle of nivolumab. The receptors were sampled from a human donor with classical Hodgkin lymphoma. The CDR3 runs from the conserved cysteine through the conserved F or W. Fields, in order: J gene, D gene, V gene, clone size, CDR3 DNA, CDR3 protein. D genes are given only for firm matches. Size is stated for part of the rows, as once, few or many counts, or as a class when the clone is expanded.

>TRBJ2-1|TRBD2|TRBV7-8|-
TGTGCCAGCAGCTACTCTAGCGGGAGTAATGAGCAGTTCTTC
CASSYSSGSNEQFF
>TRBJ2-3|-|TRBV28|-
TGTGCCAGCAGTAAGGGGGAGGGAGCAGATACGCAGTATTTT
CASSKGEGADTQYF
>TRBJ2-3|TRBD2|TRBV5-1|-
TGCGCCAGCAGCTTGTATCGAGCGGGAGACACAGATACGCAGTATTTT
CASSLYRAGDTDTQYF
>TRBJ1-2|-|TRBV6-5|-
TGTGCCAGCAGTTACCTTAACAGAGATGGCTACACCTTC
CASSYLNRDGYTF
>TRBJ2-7|-|TRBV30|-
TGTGCCTGGAGCGGTAGGGCCCAGCTATACGAGCAGTACTTC
CAWSGRAQLYEQYF
>TRBJ2-1|TRBD2|TRBV27|-
TGTGCCAGCTCCCCCTCGACTAGCCACAATGAGCAGTTCTTC
CASSPSTSHNEQFF
>TRBJ2-3|TRBD2|TRBV5-1|-
TGCGCCAGCAAACTAGCGGGAGTGGTTGATACGCAGTATTTT
CASKLAGVVDTQYF
>TRBJ2-1|TRBD2|TRBV5-1|-
TGCGCCAGCAGCTCGAACACAAGACTAGCAGGCAATGAGCAGTTCTTC
CASSSNTRLAGNEQFF
>TRBJ2-5|-|TRBV5-1|-
TGCGCCAGCAGCTTGGGACCGGAACAAGAGACCCAGTACTTC
CASSLGPEQETQYF
>TRBJ1-2|-|TRBV20-1|once
TGCAGTGCTCTTCTAAGGGGCTACACCTTC
CSALLRGYTF
>TRBJ2-3|-|TRBV5-1|once
TGCGCCAGCAGTCAGGTACTAGCAGATACGCAGTATTTT
CASSQVLADTQYF
>TRBJ2-4|-|TRBV28|-
TGTGCCAGCAGTTTACCGGGATTAGCCAAAAACATTCAGTACTTC
CASSLPGLAKNIQYF
>TRBJ2-1|-|TRBV9|once
TGTGCCAGCAGCGTAGTCTTCGGGGATCCCTCCTACAATGAGCAGTTCTTC
CASSVVFGDPSYNEQFF
>TRBJ2-1|TRBD2|TRBV30|-
TGTGCCTGGAGTGAAGGTAGCGGGGCTTACAATGAGCAGTTCTTC
CAWSEGSGAYNEQFF
>TRBJ2-5|-|TRBV5-1|-
TGCGCCAGCAGCTTGACCCCCCAAGAGACCCAGTACTTC
CASSLTPQETQYF
>TRBJ2-5|TRBD2|TRBV6-1|once
TGTGCCAGCAGGTGGACTAGCGGGGGATCAGAGACCCAGTACTTC
CASRWTSGGSETQYF
>TRBJ2-1|-|TRBV25-1|-
TGTGCCACCCCAAGCGGACTGAGGGGGGAGCAGTTCTTC
CATPSGLRGEQFF
>TRBJ2-1|-|TRBV30|-
TGTGCCTGGAGTCCGAGGGACGGCAATGAGCAGTTCTTC
CAWSPRDGNEQFF
>TRBJ2-5|TRBD1|TRBV19|-
TGTGCCAGTAGTATGGTCCTGGGCGGGACAGGGATTGAGACCCAGTACTTC
CASSMVLGGTGIETQYF
>TRBJ1-1|TRBD1|TRBV19|-
TGTGCCAGTCGTGGGACAGGGTCCGGGAACACTGAAGCTTTCTTT
CASRGTGSGNTEAFF
>TRBJ2-3|TRBD1|TRBV2|few
TGTGCCAGCAGGGGACAGGGCACAGATACGCAGTATTTT
CASRGQGTDTQYF
>TRBJ2-2|TRBD2|TRBV7-2|-
TGTGCCAGCAGCTTAGTTCCTAGCGGGAGTGGCGGGGAGCTGTTTTTT
CASSLVPSGSGGELFF
>TRBJ2-7|TRBD1|TRBV28|-
TGTGCCAGCTGGGGACAGGGGGTCTTCGAGCAGTACTTC
CASWGQGVFEQYF
>TRBJ2-7|-|TRBV5-5|-
TGTGCCAGCAGCTTGCCCGGGAAACACTACGAGCAGTACTTC
CASSLPGKHYEQYF
>TRBJ2-2|-|TRBV2|few
TGTGCCAGCAGTGGGATCGGATTAGCCGGGGAGCTGTTTTTT
CASSGIGLAGELFF
>TRBJ1-2|TRBD1|TRBV10-3|-
TGTGCCATCAGTGAGAGGACAGGCTCAGATGGCTACACCTTC
CAISERTGSDGYTF
>TRBJ2-3|TRBD2|TRBV19|-
TGTGCCAGTAGTATTCTTGCTAGCGGAGGACCCACAGATACGCAGTATTTT
CASSILASGGPTDTQYF
>TRBJ2-1|TRBD2|TRBV6-4|-
TGTGCCAGCAGTACCGGGGGGACCTACAATGAGCAGTTCTTC
CASSTGGTYNEQFF
>TRBJ2-7|-|TRBV7-9|-
TGTGCCAGCAGCCAGGAGACCTACGAGCAGTACTTC
CASSQETYEQYF
>TRBJ2-7|-|TRBV7-9|-
TGTGCCAGCAGCCGGGGGCTTGACACCTACGAGCAGTACTTC
CASSRGLDTYEQYF